The clone carrying this T cell receptor (beta chain) was observed a handful of times. CDR3 length equals 18 residues. V was shortened by 2 bases and J by 5 bases, with 24 bases between the two germline ends. Germline-derived CDR1 and CDR2 are LGHNA and YNFKEQ. This sample is drawn from a study of T cell responses to AZD1222 COVID-19 vaccine. TCRdb keeps only in-frame clones here, not all; method: immunoSEQ multiplex PCR. The sample includes around 180,000 clones, 80% to 90% seen only once; the top ten take around 8%. The genes are TRBV4-2 and TRBJ2-5; possible D gene TRBD1, 6 bases. Sample: peripheral blood, taken on day 0 of AZD1222 vaccination. The TCR was taken from an adult in good health. CDR3 residues: CASSQTLGSPGVGETQYF. Written as DNA, the CDR3 is TGTGCCAGCAGCCAAACGTTGGGCTCTCCAGGGGTAGGGGAGACCCAGTACTTC.